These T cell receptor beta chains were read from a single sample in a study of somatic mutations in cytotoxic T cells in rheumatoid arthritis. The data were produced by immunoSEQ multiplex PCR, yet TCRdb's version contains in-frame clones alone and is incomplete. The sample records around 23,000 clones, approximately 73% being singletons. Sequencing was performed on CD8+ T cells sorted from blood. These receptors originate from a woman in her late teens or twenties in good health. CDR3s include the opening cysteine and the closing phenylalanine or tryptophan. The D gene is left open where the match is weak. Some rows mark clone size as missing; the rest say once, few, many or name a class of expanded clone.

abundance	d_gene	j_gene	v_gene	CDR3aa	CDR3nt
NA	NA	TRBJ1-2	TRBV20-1	CSARGGEGYTF	TGCAGTGCTAGGGGAGGGGAAGGCTACACCTTC
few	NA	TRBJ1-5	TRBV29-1	CSVDSIRQPQHF	TGCAGCGTTGATTCAATCCGTCAGCCCCAGCATTTT
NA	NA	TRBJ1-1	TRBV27	CASSLGSGATEAFF	TGTGCCAGCAGTTTAGGTTCAGGGGCCACTGAAGCTTTCTTT
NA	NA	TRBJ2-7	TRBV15	CATSKSGEQYF	TGTGCCACCAGCAAGTCGGGCGAGCAGTACTTC
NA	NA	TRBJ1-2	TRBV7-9	CASSPPMGGVWGYTF	TGTGCCAGCAGCCCCCCCATGGGAGGGGTATGGGGCTACACCTTC
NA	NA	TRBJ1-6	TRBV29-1	CSVAAGPSDNSPLHF	TGCAGCGTTGCTGCGGGGCCCTCTGATAATTCACCCCTCCACTTT
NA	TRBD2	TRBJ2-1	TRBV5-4	CASSLGAGGPGNEQFF	TGTGCCAGCAGCTTGGGGGCGGGAGGGCCGGGGAATGAGCAGTTCTTC
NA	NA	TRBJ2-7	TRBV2	CASSDLVGTDYEQYF	TGTGCCAGCAGTGATTTGGTAGGAACTGACTACGAGCAGTACTTC
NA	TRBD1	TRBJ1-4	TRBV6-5	CASSLRDRLGEKLFF	TGTGCCAGCAGTCTCAGGGACAGGTTGGGTGAAAAACTGTTTTTT
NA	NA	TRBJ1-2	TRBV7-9	CASSLPDRAANYGYTF	TGTGCCAGCAGCTTGCCGGACAGAGCGGCTAACTATGGCTACACCTTC
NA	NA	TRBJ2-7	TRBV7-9	CASSAPDYEQYF	TGTGCCAGCAGCGCGCCTGACTACGAGCAGTACTTC
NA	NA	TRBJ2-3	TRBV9	CASSVERTDTQYF	TGTGCCAGCAGCGTAGAACGCACAGATACGCAGTATTTT
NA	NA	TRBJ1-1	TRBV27	CASSPTDLNTEAFF	TGTGCCAGCAGTCCCACGGACCTGAACACTGAAGCTTTCTTT
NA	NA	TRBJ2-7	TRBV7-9	CASSLNPYEQYF	TGTGCCAGCAGCTTAAACCCCTACGAGCAGTACTTC
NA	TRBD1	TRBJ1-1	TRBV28	CASRFRTGGASEAFF	TGTGCCAGCAGATTCAGGACAGGGGGAGCGTCTGAAGCTTTCTTT
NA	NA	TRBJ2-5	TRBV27	CASSLSPVQETQYF	TGTGCCAGCAGTTTATCGCCAGTCCAAGAGACCCAGTACTTC
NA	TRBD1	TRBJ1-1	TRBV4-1	CASSQGNRGTEAFF	TGCGCCAGCAGCCAAGGGAACAGGGGAACAGAAGCTTTCTTT
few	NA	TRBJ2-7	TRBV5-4	CASSSPGNEQYF	TGTGCCAGCAGCTCGCCAGGAAACGAGCAGTACTTC
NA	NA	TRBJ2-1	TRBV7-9	CAGSLALENEQFF	TGTGCCGGCAGCTTAGCGCTGGAAAATGAGCAGTTCTTC
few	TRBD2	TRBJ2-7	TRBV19	CASSMGGNLYEQYF	TGTGCCAGTAGTATGGGAGGGAATCTCTACGAGCAGTACTTC
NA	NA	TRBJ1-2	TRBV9	CASSVEDRVGYTF	TGTGCCAGCAGCGTAGAGGACCGTGTGGGCTACACCTTC
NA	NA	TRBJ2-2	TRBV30	CAWRSRSTGELFF	TGTGCCTGGAGGTCGAGATCCACCGGGGAGCTGTTTTTT
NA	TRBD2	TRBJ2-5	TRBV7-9	CASSPSLAGGGETQYF	TGTGCCAGCAGCCCCTCACTAGCGGGGGGAGGAGAGACCCAGTACTTC
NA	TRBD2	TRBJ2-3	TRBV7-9	CASSSMRGARTDTQYF	TGTGCCAGCAGCTCGATGCGGGGGGCTCGTACAGATACGCAGTATTTT
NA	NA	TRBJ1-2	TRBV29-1	CSVEELTGTSPGYGYTF	TGCAGCGTTGAAGAACTAACCGGGACATCACCGGGATATGGCTACACCTTC
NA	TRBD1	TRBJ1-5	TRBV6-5	CASSSTGGGNQPQHF	TGTGCCAGCAGTAGTACAGGGGGCGGCAATCAGCCCCAGCATTTT
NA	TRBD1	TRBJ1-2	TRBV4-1	CASSPGTGNYGYTF	TGCGCCAGCAGCCCCGGGACAGGAAACTATGGCTACACCTTC
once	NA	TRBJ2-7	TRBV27	CASSPAGRRTYEQYF	TGTGCCAGCAGTCCTGCCGGGCGGAGGACCTACGAGCAGTACTTC
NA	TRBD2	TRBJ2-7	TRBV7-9	CASTTPGGVHHYEQYF	TGTGCCAGCACCACCCCGGGAGGGGTCCACCACTACGAGCAGTACTTC
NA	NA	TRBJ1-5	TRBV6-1	CASRSAHNQPQHF	TGTGCCAGCAGGTCGGCCCACAATCAGCCCCAGCATTTT
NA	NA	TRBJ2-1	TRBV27	CASSLGNHEQFF	TGTGCCAGCAGTTTAGGGAACCATGAGCAGTTCTTC